The entry below gives a single T cell receptor beta chain sequence along with its context. Seattle's cohort entered during active infection and was followed longitudinally. Clones were sequenced by immunoSEQ multiplex PCR, and TCRdb holds only the in-frame ones, with some missing. Here the sample spans around 100,000 clones, 74% being singletons. The CDR3 is 17 residues long. The record originates from a study of blood T cell repertoires in COVID-19. Study details: Sites in the United States, Italy and Spain provided acute and convalescent COVID-19 samples.

The rearrangement uses TRBV21-1 and TRBJ2-1; the table's D call, TRBD2, was not checked against the DNA. TRBV21-1 is a documented pseudogene. The sequence came from a man between 65 and 79 years old with COVID-19, enrolled during active disease. Input material: peripheral blood. The CDR3 coding sequence is TGTGTCCTGAGGGAGACTAGCGGGAGATTTTTCCACAATGAGCAGTTCTTC. It specifies CVLRETSGRFFHNEQFF.